The 24 T cell receptor beta chains below were found in one sample sequenced in a study of T cells after yellow fever vaccination (dated by TCRdb to the late 2010s). Libraries were constructed by 5' RACE. These reads were obtained on an Illumina NovaSeq 6000. Using fastp trimming at Q25 and MiXCR clonotype assembly, TCRdb reanalyzed the public sequencing data and kept in-frame beta chains. Rows matching on CDR3 protein sequence are summarized as one entry with the most common DNA and genes. For this sample the table gives fewer than 450,000 distinct CDR3 sequences, of which approximately 4% were detected only once. The ten biggest clones cover 20% to 30% of the sample. The meaning of the sample's treatment or condition label: live attenuated yellow fever vaccine strain. The starting material was PBMCs, obtained 5 days after the yellow fever booster vaccination. Receptors were obtained from a man aged 18 to 30 who received the YFV17D yellow fever vaccine.

This clonotype was counted a few times. The gene calls are TRBV11-2 and TRBJ1-5; D gene ambiguous. Germline loops: CDR1 SGHAT, CDR2 FQNNGV. The V end was cut by 1 base, the J end by 7 bases, with 8 bases between. This CDR3 contains 13 residues. The CDR3 loop reads CASSLGYGQPQHF. In DNA form, the CDR3 reads TGTGCCAGCAGCTTAGGTTACGGGCAGCCCCAGCATTTT.

This clonotype was detected only a few times. V and J are TRBV20-1 and TRBJ1-4, with D unclear. Looked up from germline, CDR1 is DFQATT and CDR2 is SNEGSKA (reference sequence). V gave up 3 bases and J gave up 0 bases, with 8 bases separating them. There are 14 residues in the CDR3. Here the CDR3 reads CSASRFATNEKLFF. CDR3 in DNA: TGCAGTGCTAGCCGATTTGCAACTAATGAAAAACTGTTTTTT.

The chain is built from TRBV6-2 or TRBV6-3 and TRBJ2-7, with 9 nucleotides matching TRBD1. CDR1 and CDR2 (germline): MNHEY, SVGEGT. This CDR3 comprises 13 residues. With V trimmed by 5 bases and J by 5 bases, 4 bases remained unmatched. The CDR3 DNA reads TGTGCCAGCAGTCCACAGGGGGCCCACGAGCAGTACGTC. Protein sequence: CASSPQGAHEQYV.

The chain employs TRBV18 and TRBJ2-1, with 7 bases lining up with TRBD1. Germline CDR1 is KGHSH and CDR2 is LQKENI. The CDR3 spans 16 residues. V was pared by 3 bases and J by 6 bases, with 11 bases of the junction left unmatched. CDR3 in DNA: TGTGCCAGCTCACCTCTCCTTCAGGGGGTATCCAATGAGCAGTTCTTC. Residues: CASSPLLQGVSNEQFF.

Here the CDR3 DNA reads TGTGCCATCAATGGGGATGACTATGGCTACACCTTC. Translated: CAINGDDYGYTF. This rearrangement joins TRBV10-3 to TRBJ1-2, with D hard to call. CDR1 and CDR2 from the germline V gene are ENHRY and SYGVKD. The CDR3 is 12 amino acids. V lost 7 bases and J lost 3, with 9 bases in between.

This clonotype showed up many times. The chain is built from TRBV4-1 and TRBJ1-5, with D tentatively TRBD1 (6 bases). The germline V gene has CDR1 MGHRA and CDR2 YSYEKL. The CDR3 spans 14 residues. Trimming stripped 0 bases from V and 7 bases from J, with 10 bases between. CDR3 protein: CASSQERGVQPQHF. The CDR3 DNA sequence: TGCGCCAGCAGCCAAGAAAGGGGGGTCCAGCCCCAGCATTTT.

This clonotype was picked up a small number of times. The V call is TRBV29-1, the J call TRBJ2-7; 7 bases fit TRBD2. Unmatched junction bases numbered 2, after V lost 5 bases and J lost 1 base. The V gene's germline CDR1 is SQVTM and CDR2 ANQGSEA. CDR3 length equals 12 residues. The CDR3 bases are TGCAGCGTTTATAGCGGGTCCTACGAGCAGTACTTC. Translating it yields CSVYSGSYEQYF.

This clonotype was found many times. The conserved final phenylalanine or tryptophan is absent from the CDR3, which likely points to a read error. It is unclear where the CDR3 begins or ends on the DNA, so no DNA is shown, and the CDR3 is as TCRdb lists it. The chain employs TRBV21-1 and TRBJ1-2; the table assigns TRBD1, which was not confirmed against the DNA. TRBV21-1 is shown as a pseudogene. The CDR3 has 9 residues if both end residues are counted. CDR3 loop: CANDRVIRT.

This clonotype was recorded a few times. V is TRBV7-2 and J is TRBJ2-2; TRBD1 matches at 9 bases. Trimming at V came to 2 bases and at J to 3 bases, leaving 16 bases not matched to a gene. There are 20 residues in the CDR3. From germline, CDR1 is SGHTA and CDR2 FQGNSA. CDR3 amino acids: CASSLKIFFGDRDYTGELFF. CDR3 DNA sequence: TGTGCCAGCAGCTTAAAAATTTTCTTCGGGGACAGGGACTACACCGGGGAGCTGTTTTTT.

This clonotype was counted only a few times. J is TRBJ2-3 and V is TRBV4-1; 7 bases fit TRBD2. With V trimmed by 0 bases and J by 3 bases, 9 bases remained unmatched. Germline CDR1 and CDR2: MGHRA and YSYEKL. The CDR3 consists of 17 residues. Here the CDR3 DNA reads TGCGCCAGCAGCCAAGATCCGGTCGGGGGGTGGACAGATACGCAGTATTTT. As protein: CASSQDPVGGWTDTQYF.

This clonotype has just a few counts. J is TRBJ2-3 and V is TRBV12-3 or TRBV12-4; D not certain. The germline V and J ends were trimmed by 4 bases and 10 bases, with 6 bases remaining between them. The CDR3 has 10 amino acids. DNA for the CDR3: TGTGCCAGCAGTTATTATGCGCAGTATTTT. Translating it yields CASSYYAQYF.

The V call is TRBV7-6, the J call TRBJ2-2; TRBD2 agrees at 11 bases. The CDR3 contains 16 residues. J was trimmed by 4 bases and V by 4 bases; bases with no gene match: 5. CDR1 and CDR2 from the germline V gene are SGHVS and FNYEAQ. The CDR3 coding sequence is TGTGCCAGCAGCTCACGACTAGCGGGGTTCACCGGGGAGCTGTTTTTT. Amino acid sequence: CASSSRLAGFTGELFF.

This clonotype has more than one count but fewer than ten. The J gene is TRBJ1-4, the V gene TRBV14; D not certain. V was pared by 4 bases and J by 7 bases, with 13 bases between. The CDR3 runs to 14 residues. From germline, CDR1 is SGHDN and CDR2 FVKESK. The CDR3 DNA reads as TGTGCCAGCAGCCCGAGTTCACATCGTGAAAAACTGTTTTTT. It is translated as CASSPSSHREKLFF.

In this sample, this clonotype turned up a few times. J is TRBJ2-3 and V is TRBV20-1, with D perhaps matching TRBD2 (5 bases). The CDR3 loop spans 14 amino acids. Trimming removed 2 bases from V and 2 bases from J, with 11 bases in between. Germline loops: CDR1 DFQATT, CDR2 SNEGSKA (reference sequence). The CDR3 DNA sequence: TGCAGTGCTAGACCTCGCGGGTTCACAGATACGCAGTATTTT. Translating it yields CSARPRGFTDTQYF.

The chain combines TRBV18 with TRBJ2-3, with D unclear. Trimming removed 0 bases at V and 0 bases at J, with 16 bases between. Germline V lookup: CDR1 KGHSH, CDR2 LQKENI. The CDR3 is made up of 18 amino acids. The CDR3 DNA follows: TGTGCCAGCTCACCACCGGGCTTGCCTGCAGCTAGCACAGATACGCAGTATTTT. It translates to CASSPPGLPAASTDTQYF.

The sample holds many counts of this clonotype. The chain is built from TRBV20-1 and TRBJ1-6, with 8 bases lining up with TRBD1. The CDR3 is made up of 19 amino acids. V shed 0 bases and J 2 bases; nucleotides not matched to a gene: 12. Germline loops: CDR1 DFQATT, CDR2 SNEGSKA (reference sequence). The CDR3 sequence: CSARDSTGGRGTYNSPLHF. As DNA, the CDR3 is TGCAGTGCTAGAGATAGCACAGGGGGACGTGGGACCTATAATTCACCCCTCCACTTT.

There are many counts of this clonotype. J is TRBJ2-3 and V is TRBV7-3, with 11 nucleotides matching TRBD2. V lost 5 bases, J lost 6 bases, and 10 bases stayed unmatched. The CDR3 extends over 16 amino acids. Germline values: CDR1 SGHTA, CDR2 FQGTGA. CDR3 region: CASSLTLAGGLDTQYF. The CDR3 DNA sequence: TGTGCCAGCAGCCTCACCCTAGCGGGGGGCCTCGATACGCAGTATTTT.

The sample holds a few counts of this clonotype. The V and J genes are TRBV6-4 and TRBJ1-4; no reliable D call. The V gene lost 11 bases and the J gene lost 5 bases, with 12 bases spanning the gap. In germline, CDR1 is MRHNA, CDR2 SNTAGT. The CDR3 has 12 residues. The CDR3 DNA sequence: TGTGCCCAGCCGTTACCGAATGAAAAACTGTTTTTT. Its translation: CAQPLPNEKLFF.

This clonotype was recorded many times. The rearrangement joins TRBV14 to TRBJ2-1, with TRBD1 identical over 10 bases. The CDR3 extends over 15 amino acids. J was trimmed by 5 bases and V by 6 bases; bases with no gene match: 7. CDR1 SGHDN and CDR2 FVKESK come from the germline V gene. The CDR3 sequence is CASRRAGTGDNEQFF. Here the CDR3 DNA reads TGTGCCAGCAGACGAGCCGGGACAGGGGACAATGAGCAGTTCTTC.

This clonotype was seen ten or more times. The chain recombines TRBV12-3 or TRBV12-4 with TRBJ2-5, with 13 bases that match TRBD2. J was trimmed by 2 bases and V by 3 bases; bases with no gene match: 0. The CDR3 totals 15 residues. CDR3 sequence: CASSLGLAGQETQYF. In DNA form, the CDR3 reads TGTGCCAGCAGTTTGGGACTAGCGGGGCAAGAGACCCAGTACTTC.

This clonotype came up many times. V gene TRBV2 combines with J gene TRBJ1-5; D possibly corresponds to TRBD1 (5 bases). The CDR3 runs 14 residues. The germline gives CDR1 SNHLY, CDR2 FYNNEI. Trimming stripped 7 bases from V and 5 bases from J, with 15 bases between. The CDR3 nucleotides read TGTGCCAGCACCGTGGGGACGGAGGATCAGCCCCAGCATTTT. Its protein is CASTVGTEDQPQHF.

V is TRBV12-3 or TRBV12-4 and J is TRBJ1-2, with TRBD1 as a possible D gene (6 bases). The CDR3 length is 14 residues. Deletions cut 3 bases from V and 0 bases from J, with 8 bases between. The CDR3 region has the DNA TGTGCCAGCAGTTTGGGGACACCTAACTATGGCTACACCTTC. Amino acid sequence: CASSLGTPNYGYTF.

This sequence joins TRBV5-5 and TRBJ1-5; weak D call: TRBD1 (6 bases). The CDR3 runs 13 residues. Trimming took off 5 bases at V and 5 bases at J, with 11 bases between the two ends. CDR1 is SGHKS, CDR2 YYEKEE, per germline (reference sequence). The chain's CDR3 is CASSQGWDQPQHF. Here the CDR3 DNA reads TGTGCCAGCAGTCAGGGGTGGGATCAGCCCCAGCATTTT.

This clonotype was observed a few times. V is TRBV9 and J is TRBJ2-3, with unresolved D. The CDR3 sequence is 15 residues long. The germline V gene has CDR1 SGDLS and CDR2 YYNGEE. V was shortened by 0 bases and J by 2 bases, with 10 bases between the two germline ends. CDR3 region: CASSVGGSYTDTQYF. The DNA for the CDR3 is TGTGCCAGCAGCGTAGGGGGATCCTACACAGATACGCAGTATTTT.